A single sample is the source of the 21 T cell receptor beta chains below, sequenced in a study of blood T cell repertoires in COVID-19. Here immunoSEQ multiplex PCR was the method, and the copy in TCRdb shows in-frame clones only, minus some. The sample includes 50,000 to 80,000 clones, around three quarters of them seen just once. The sequencing sample was made of peripheral blood. The receptors derive from a human donor in a cohort sampled during active COVID-19.

The V and J genes are TRBV18 and TRBJ1-6; TRBD1 might be the D (6 bases). Germline V CDR1 and CDR2: KGHSH, LQKENI. This CDR3 contains 13 residues. Trimming removed 2 bases from V and 8 bases from J, with 7 bases in between. In nucleotides, the CDR3 is TGTGCCAGCTCACCAAGACAGGATTCACCCCTCCACTTT. Protein: CASSPRQDSPLHF. Together with reference TRBV18 and TRBJ1-6, the CDR3 gives the full variable domain: NAGVMQNPRHLVRRRGQEARLRCSPMKGHSHVYWYRQLPEEGLKFMVYLQKENIIDESGMPKERFSAEFPKEGPSILRIQQVVRGDSAAYFCASSPRQDSPLHFGNGTRLTVT.

The chain recombines TRBV6-1 with TRBJ2-2, with D unresolved. CDR3 length: 12 amino acids. Looked up from germline, CDR1 is MNHNS and CDR2 is SASEGT. The V and J ends lost 2 bases and 5 bases respectively, with 3 bases between them. The CDR3, as DNA: TGTGCCAGCAGTGAACAAACCGGGGAGCTGTTTTTT. Amino acids: CASSEQTGELFF.

The V call is TRBV3-1 (or the pseudogene TRBV3-2), the J call TRBJ2-7, with D tentatively TRBD1 (6 bases). The CDR3 covers 13 residues. Germline CDR1 reads LGHDT; CDR2 reads YNNKEL (reference sequence). Trimming left V 4 bases short and J 3 bases short, with 10 bases between. This chain's CDR3 is CASSPGHLYEQYF. For the CDR3, the DNA is TGTGCCAGCAGCCCGGGACACCTCTACGAGCAGTACTTC.

The chain is built from TRBV5-1 and TRBJ2-7; no definite D call. The CDR3 is 13 amino acids. The V end lost 2 bases, the J end lost 6 bases, and 12 bases lay between the germline ends. The germline V gene encodes CDR1 SGHRS and CDR2 YFSETQ. The CDR3 loop reads CASSLGEQSEQYF. CDR3 sequence (DNA): TGCGCCAGCAGCTTAGGAGAGCAATCCGAGCAGTACTTC.

The chain couples TRBV5-6 to TRBJ2-1; D is ambiguous. Per germline, CDR1 SGHDT and CDR2 YYEEEE. Deletions cut 0 bases from V and 5 bases from J, with 6 bases between. The CDR3 runs to 13 residues. The CDR3 DNA reads TGTGCCAGCAGCTTGGTAGTTGACAATGAGCAGTTCTTC. Protein sequence: CASSLVVDNEQFF.

A single count supports this clone. This sequence joins TRBV6-5 and TRBJ2-3; 11 positions match TRBD2. V shed 6 bases and J 5 bases; nucleotides not matched to a gene: 7. Germline CDR1 and CDR2: MNHEY and SVGAGI. This CDR3 spans 15 amino acids. The CDR3 nucleotides are TGTGCCAGCAGCCCGACTAGCGGGGTAGGAGATACGCAGTATTTT. This translates into CASSPTSGVGDTQYF.

The chain employs TRBV7-9 and TRBJ2-7, with 10 bases matching TRBD1. The ends lost 3 bases at V and 3 bases at J; junction bases unmatched: 2. CDR3 size: 14 residues. Germline CDR1 and CDR2: SEHNR and FQNEAQ (reference sequence). This CDR3 is CASSLTGGVYEQYF. CDR3 in DNA: TGTGCCAGCAGCTTGACAGGGGGCGTCTACGAGCAGTACTTC. The full variable domain, rest sourced from reference TRBV7-9 and TRBJ2-7, is DTGVSQNPRHKITKRGQNVTFRCDPISEHNRLYWYRQTLGQGPEFLTYFQNEAQLEKSRLLSDRFSAERPKGSFSTLEIQRTEQGDSAMYLCASSLTGGVYEQYFGPGTRLTVT.

This chain joins TRBV6-6 and TRBJ1-1; 8 bases match TRBD1. CDR1 is MNHNY, CDR2 SVGAGI, per germline (reference sequence). The V gene end was trimmed by 5 bases and the J gene end by 3 bases; junction bases not matched to a gene: 5. This CDR3 has 14 residues. The CDR3 is CASSPQGADTEAFF. CDR3 DNA: TGTGCCAGCAGTCCCCAGGGGGCGGACACTGAAGCTTTCTTT.

This clone was recorded only once. This chain joins TRBV29-1 and TRBJ1-2; D remains ambiguous. The V and J ends lost 6 bases and 6 bases respectively, with 11 bases between them. The CDR3 length is 11 residues. Germline V gene data show CDR1 as SQVTM and CDR2 as ANQGSEA. CDR3 residues: CSVGPEDGYTF. For the CDR3, the DNA is TGCAGCGTCGGTCCCGAGGATGGCTACACCTTC. Filled out from reference TRBV29-1 and TRBJ1-2, the complete variable domain reads SAVISQKPSRDICQRGTSLTIQCQVDSQVTMMFWYRQQPGQSLTLIATANQGSEATYESGFVIDKFPISRPNLTFSTLTVSNMSPEDSSIYLCSVGPEDGYTFGSGTRLTVV.

The rearrangement joins TRBV5-1 to TRBJ2-3, with TRBD1 matching 7 bases. This CDR3 has 16 amino acids. CDR1 is SGHRS, CDR2 YFSETQ, per germline. V trimming: 4 bases; J trimming: 4 bases; junction bases outside the gene matches: 12. The CDR3 sequence is CASSAAGTVKSDTQYF. For the CDR3, the DNA is TGCGCCAGCAGCGCCGCCGGGACAGTCAAATCAGATACGCAGTATTTT.

This chain connects TRBV7-2 to TRBJ2-3, with TRBD1 matching over 7 bases. Germline V lookup: CDR1 SGHTA, CDR2 FQGNSA. Trimming cost V 7 bases and J 5 bases; bases outside gene matches: 12. The CDR3 has 15 residues. CDR3 in DNA: TGTGCCAGCACCCCACCAGGGGGATTGGGAGATACGCAGTATTTT. It encodes CASTPPGGLGDTQYF.

The chain recombines TRBV2 with TRBJ1-5; D ambiguous. The germline gives CDR1 SNHLY, CDR2 FYNNEI. The CDR3 has 12 amino acids. Trimming took off 1 base at V and 9 bases at J, with 7 bases between the two ends. CDR3 sequence (DNA): TGTGCCAGCAGTGAAGAGGTAGCGCCCCAGCATTTT. It codes for CASSEEVAPQHF.

V gene TRBV18 combines with J gene TRBJ2-7; 7 bases are a match to TRBD2. From germline, CDR1 is KGHSH and CDR2 LQKENI. V lost 5 bases, J lost 0 bases, and 1 base stayed unmatched. CDR3 length: 13 residues. The CDR3 DNA sequence: TGTGCCAGCTCATCGGGGGGCTCCTACGAGCAGTACTTC. Translation: CASSSGGSYEQYF. Full variable domain (outside the CDR3, taken from reference TRBV18 and TRBJ2-7): NAGVMQNPRHLVRRRGQEARLRCSPMKGHSHVYWYRQLPEEGLKFMVYLQKENIIDESGMPKERFSAEFPKEGPSILRIQQVVRGDSAAYFCASSSGGSYEQYFGPGTRLTVT.

This rearrangement joins TRBV3-1 (or the pseudogene TRBV3-2) to TRBJ2-2; 12 nucleotides line up with TRBD2. The CDR3 runs to 17 residues. The germline V gene encodes CDR1 LGHDT and CDR2 YNNKEL (reference sequence). The junction had 3 bases not matched to a gene; V was cut back by 4 bases and J by 0 bases. The CDR3, as DNA: TGTGCCAGCAGCCGAGGACTAGCGGGGACGAACACCGGGGAGCTGTTTTTT. As protein: CASSRGLAGTNTGELFF.

The chain carries TRBV5-1 and TRBJ2-3, with 10 bases lining up with TRBD1. Per the germline V gene, CDR1 is SGHRS and CDR2 is YFSETQ. The CDR3 runs to 16 residues. J gave up 2 bases and V 3 bases, and 6 bases lay outside the gene matches. For the CDR3, the DNA is TGCGCCAGCAGCTCCCGACAGGGGGCTGTCACAGATACGCAGTATTTT. Its protein product is CASSSRQGAVTDTQYF.

This clone showed up just once. The chain links TRBV5-1 to TRBJ2-3, with 14 nucleotides matching TRBD2. Trimming took 4 bases from V and 4 from J; bases not matched to a gene: 2. This CDR3 region has 15 residues. CDR1 is SGHRS and CDR2 is YFSETQ in the germline V gene. CDR3: CASSAGLAGADTQYF. DNA of the CDR3: TGCGCCAGCAGCGCGGGACTAGCGGGGGCAGATACGCAGTATTTT.

The sample holds one count of this clone. The chain links TRBV3-1 (or the pseudogene TRBV3-2) to TRBJ2-3; 8 bases map to TRBD2. The CDR3 has 16 amino acids. From germline, CDR1 is LGHDT and CDR2 YNNKEL (reference sequence). With V trimmed by 0 bases and J by 2 bases, 4 bases remained unmatched. CDR3 region: CASSQDGSGDTDTQYF. The CDR3 DNA sequence: TGTGCCAGCAGCCAAGATGGTAGCGGGGACACAGATACGCAGTATTTT.

The V gene is TRBV29-1, the J gene TRBJ2-2, with D possibly TRBD1 on 5 matching bases. The germline V gene has CDR1 SQVTM and CDR2 ANQGSEA. This CDR3 has 15 amino acids. Trimming removed 0 bases from V and 8 bases from J, with 16 bases in between. CDR3 residues: CSVEDSTEAWGELFF. The CDR3 DNA sequence: TGCAGCGTTGAAGATTCGACAGAAGCGTGGGGGGAGCTGTTTTTT.

The genes are TRBV2 and TRBJ1-6; D gene ambiguous. Germline V gives CDR1 SNHLY, CDR2 FYNNEI. The CDR3 contains 13 residues. V was pared by 4 bases and J by 7 bases, with 8 bases between. CDR3 protein: CASSGQMNSPLHF. The CDR3 DNA reads TGTGCCAGCAGTGGGCAGATGAATTCACCCCTCCACTTT.

The chain combines TRBV24-1 with TRBJ2-1; TRBD2 is a possible D gene (6 bases). Germline V CDR1 and CDR2: KGHDR, SFDVKD. Trimming shortened V by 9 bases and J by 6 bases, and 14 bases separated the two germline ends. This CDR3 has 13 residues. The CDR3 sequence is CATAGPGGNEQFF. CDR3 DNA sequence: TGTGCCACCGCTGGGCCCGGGGGCAATGAGCAGTTCTTC.

The chain employs TRBV7-9 and TRBJ1-1, with a weak D call TRBD1 (5 bases). Trimming left V 1 base short and J 10 bases short, with 10 bases between. Germline V lookup: CDR1 SEHNR, CDR2 FQNEAQ (reference sequence). CDR3 length: 12 residues. CDR3 in DNA: TGTGCCAGCAGCTTAGACCAGGGTCCAGCTTTCTTT. Translating it yields CASSLDQGPAFF.